The 12 T cell receptor beta chains given below trace back to one sample, sequenced in a study of shared clonotypes between healthy human individuals. Assay: immunoSEQ multiplex PCR; the TCRdb copy retains only in-frame clones and omits some. This table holds about 2 million clones, approximately 94% found once. Naive CD8 cells comprised CD45RO-negative, CCR7-positively selected cells, excluding terminally differentiated effector memory CD45RA+ cells. Sequenced material: naive CD8+ T cells sorted from blood. The source is a young man in good health.

The rearrangement uses TRBV7-2 and TRBJ2-5; D is possibly TRBD2 (7 bases). Germline V lookup: CDR1 SGHTA, CDR2 FQGNSA. V was clipped by 5 bases and J by 5 bases, with 21 bases between them. This CDR3 contains 16 residues. For the CDR3, the DNA is TGTGCCAGCAGCCAGACAGGACTAGTAGGGGGGGAGACCCAGTACTTC. Translation: CASSQTGLVGGETQYF.

The V call is TRBV28, the J call TRBJ2-1, with a possible D match to TRBD2 (5 bases). Germline loops: CDR1 MDHEN, CDR2 SYDVKM. There are 14 residues in the CDR3. V was cut by 3 bases and J by 6 bases, with 12 bases left in between. CDR3 in amino acids: CASSFRGPSNEQFF. In nucleotides, the CDR3 is TGTGCCAGCAGTTTTCGGGGTCCGAGCAATGAGCAGTTCTTC.

The gene calls are TRBV28 and TRBJ2-3; 8 nucleotides match TRBD2. The CDR3 extends over 15 amino acids. The germline gives CDR1 MDHEN, CDR2 SYDVKM. The V and J ends lost 4 bases and 2 bases, in that order; junction bases with no gene match: 5. The CDR3 reads CASSSTGGHTDTQYF. The CDR3 DNA reads as TGTGCCAGCAGTTCGACGGGGGGGCACACAGATACGCAGTATTTT.

The chain links TRBV19 to TRBJ2-7; D possibly corresponds to TRBD1 (6 bases). Trimming took off 4 bases at V and 6 bases at J, with 10 bases between the two ends. Germline V gene lookup returns CDR1 LNHDA and CDR2 SQIVND (reference sequence). This CDR3 comprises 12 residues. The CDR3 nucleotides read TGTGCCAGTAGTACCCAGGGGAGCGAGCAGTACTTC. Its translation is CASSTQGSEQYF.

The V call is TRBV19, the J call TRBJ1-2; 9 bases match TRBD1. The CDR3 totals 14 residues. J lost 2 bases, V lost 4 bases, and 2 bases had no gene match. Germline V gene data show CDR1 as LNHDA and CDR2 as SQIVND (reference sequence). CDR3 DNA: TGTGCCAGTAGTAGAGACAGGGGGAACTATGGCTACACCTTC. As protein: CASSRDRGNYGYTF.

The chain recombines TRBV5-1 with TRBJ2-7, with 7 bases aligning to TRBD1. Germline lookup yields CDR1 SGHRS and CDR2 YFSETQ. The CDR3 contains 14 residues. The V segment lost 4 bases and the J segment 6 bases; nucleotides outside the gene matches: 10. The CDR3 reads CASSPTGLLREQYF. The CDR3, as DNA: TGCGCCAGCAGCCCGACAGGGTTGCTTCGCGAGCAGTACTTC.

This clone appeared a single time. The V gene is TRBV7-8, the J gene TRBJ2-7; 9 nucleotides agree with TRBD1. CDR1 is SGHVS and CDR2 is FQNEAQ in the germline V gene. V lost 5 bases and J lost 3; bases outside the gene matches: 5. This CDR3 is built from 14 residues. Here the CDR3 reads CASSLTGGNYEQYF. CDR3 DNA sequence: TGTGCCAGCAGCCTGACAGGGGGTAACTACGAGCAGTACTTC.

The rearrangement joins TRBV7-8 to TRBJ2-7; 8 bases match TRBD1. The CDR3 is made up of 16 amino acids. Germline CDR1 and CDR2: SGHVS and FQNEAQ. V gave up 1 base and J gave up 0 bases; unmatched junction bases: 5. For the CDR3, the DNA is TGTGCCAGCAGCTTAGGTTTGGACAGGGACTCCTACGAGCAGTACTTC. Translated: CASSLGLDRDSYEQYF. Full variable domain (rest looked up from reference TRBV7-8 and TRBJ2-7): GAGVSQSPRYKVAKRGQDVALRCDPISGHVSLFWYQQALGQGPEFLTYFQNEAQLDKSGLPSDRFFAERPEGSVSTLKIQRTQQEDSAVYLCASSLGLDRDSYEQYFGPGTRLTVT.

The CDR3 nucleotides read TGTGCCAGCAGCTTACAGGGACTAGCGGGAGACGAGCAGTACTTC. It encodes CASSLQGLAGDEQYF. V usage is TRBV11-2 and J usage is TRBJ2-7, with TRBD2 matching 14 bases. This CDR3 contains 15 residues. V lost 2 bases and J lost 5; bases outside the gene matches: 2. Looked up from germline, CDR1 is SGHAT and CDR2 is FQNNGV.

This sequence joins TRBV4-1 and TRBJ1-6; D gene unclear. The ends were cut back, 5 bases at V and 3 bases at J, with 14 bases in the middle. Germline V gives CDR1 MGHRA, CDR2 YSYEKL. The CDR3 consists of 16 residues. The CDR3 coding sequence is TGCGCCAGCAGCTCAACTTTGCAACTCTATAATTCACCCCTCCACTTT. Amino acid sequence: CASSSTLQLYNSPLHF.

The rearrangement joins TRBV28 to TRBJ2-2, with D perhaps TRBD2 (6 bases). CDR1 and CDR2 from the germline V gene are MDHEN and SYDVKM. The CDR3 is 13 residues long. The CDR3 DNA sequence: TGTGCTGCTGGCGGGACCCACACCGGGGAGCTGTTTTTT. Residues: CAAGGTHTGELFF.

Details on this clone: The sample carries other DNA sequences with the same CDR3. The chain employs TRBV6-6 and TRBJ2-7; tentative D call: TRBD1 (6 bases). Looked up from germline, CDR1 is MNHNY and CDR2 is SVGAGI (reference sequence). The CDR3 is made up of 12 amino acids. Deletions cut 5 bases from V and 1 base from J, with 6 bases between. CDR3 DNA sequence: TGTGCCAGCAGTGGACAGTCCTACGAGCAGTACTTC. Its translation: CASSGQSYEQYF.